What follows are 8 T cell receptor beta chains derived from one specimen sequenced in a study of T cells after yellow fever vaccination. TCRdb processed the 5' RACE reads anew with MiXCR; each CDR3 protein has one entry. The sample consists of 400,000 to 650,000 distinct CDR3 sequences, roughly 22% of them appearing once. The input for sequencing was PBMCs, taken 20 to 25 days after the first yellow fever vaccination. The receptors here all came from a man aged 18 to 30 who received the YFV17D yellow fever vaccine.

The chain uses TRBV5-4 and TRBJ2-1; TRBD2 aligns across 9 bases. V trimming: 1 base; J trimming: 9 bases; junction bases outside the gene matches: 8. Germline lookup yields CDR1 SGHNT and CDR2 YYREEE (reference sequence). This CDR3 has 15 residues. CDR3 in amino acids: CASSLLAEAGGEQFF. The DNA of the CDR3 is TGTGCCAGCAGCTTGCTAGCGGAAGCGGGGGGTGAGCAGTTCTTC.

The J gene is TRBJ2-3, the V gene TRBV3-1; 8 bases match TRBD2. The CDR3 is 17 residues long. Trimming cost V 1 base and J 2 bases; bases outside gene matches: 8. Germline V CDR1 and CDR2: LGHDT, YNNKEL (reference sequence). CDR3 sequence: CASSQASGTSPTDTQYF. In DNA form, the CDR3 reads TGTGCCAGCAGCCAAGCCTCCGGGACTAGTCCCACAGATACGCAGTATTTT.

This chain connects TRBV5-4 to TRBJ2-2; D may be TRBD2 (6 bases). The germline V gene has CDR1 SGHNT and CDR2 YYREEE (reference sequence). This CDR3 spans 15 amino acids. Trimming removed 0 bases from V and 5 bases from J, with 11 bases in between. CDR3 in DNA: TGTGCCAGCAGCTTGGGCGGGGAGCATACCGGGGAGCTGTTTTTT. Translating it yields CASSLGGEHTGELFF.

This clonotype was detected a few times. This sequence joins TRBV12-3 or TRBV12-4 and TRBJ2-1, with TRBD2 identical over 15 bases. V shed 0 bases and J 8 bases; nucleotides not matched to a gene: 2. This CDR3 has 16 amino acids. Written as DNA, the CDR3 is TGTGCCAGCAGTTTAGCGGGGACTAGCGGGGGGCATGAGCAGTTCTTC. Protein product: CASSLAGTSGGHEQFF.

This clonotype was recorded at least ten times. The V gene is TRBV5-1, the J gene TRBJ2-2; tentative D call: TRBD2 (6 bases). Trimming left V 4 bases short and J 3 bases short, with 10 bases between. CDR3 size: 14 residues. Germline values: CDR1 SGHRS, CDR2 YFSETQ. In nucleotides, the CDR3 is TGCGCCAGCAGCCGCTCGGGGGACACCGGGGAGCTGTTTTTT. Its translation: CASSRSGDTGELFF.

This clonotype was seen more than once but under ten times. The chain employs TRBV29-1 and TRBJ1-2; 7 bases are shared with TRBD1. The CDR3 length is 13 residues. Per the germline V gene, CDR1 is SQVTM and CDR2 is ANQGSEA. J gave up 7 bases and V 2 bases, and 7 bases lay outside the gene matches. The CDR3 sequence is CSVELSGGLGYTF. CDR3 DNA: TGCAGCGTTGAACTCTCAGGGGGGCTTGGCTACACCTTC.

The chain employs TRBV5-1 and TRBJ1-6; perhaps TRBD1 as D (6 bases). The CDR3 is 13 residues long. The V and J ends lost 4 bases and 4 bases respectively, with 6 bases between them. Germline V lookup: CDR1 SGHRS, CDR2 YFSETQ. DNA for the CDR3: TGCGCCAGCAGCGACAGGTATAATTCACCCCTCCACTTT. It is translated as CASSDRYNSPLHF.

V gene TRBV12-3 or TRBV12-4 combines with J gene TRBJ1-4; 7 bases agree with TRBD1. The V gene end was trimmed by 6 bases and the J gene end by 6 bases; junction bases not matched to a gene: 4. There are 13 residues in the CDR3. CDR3 protein: CASSPGTDEKLFF. For the CDR3, the DNA is TGTGCCAGCAGCCCCGGGACAGATGAAAAACTGTTTTTT.